Listed below are T cell receptor beta chains from one sample, sequenced in a study of naive and memory T cell subsets. MiXCR, run by TCRdb on the UMI-ligation and nested PCR reads, gives a single entry per CDR3 protein. This sample has approximately 37,000 distinct CDR3 sequences, with 9.5% to 11% found just once. The material sequenced was skin, taken from a tuberculin skin test site. These receptor sequences come from an adult in good health. The CDR3 runs from the conserved cysteine through the conserved F or W. D genes are given only for firm matches. Expanded clones get a size class; other rows say once, few or many, or leave the size out.

len	d_gene	v_gene	j_gene	abundance	CDR3aa	CDR3nt
15	NA	TRBV11-3	TRBJ1-4	NA	CASSRNWRGGEKLFF	TGTGCCAGCAGCCGAAATTGGAGGGGCGGAGAAAAACTGTTTTTT
15	NA	TRBV3-1	TRBJ2-3	medium-sized	CASSPTGTSTDTQYF	TGTGCCAGCAGCCCGACGGGGACTAGCACAGATACGCAGTATTTT
14	TRBD2	TRBV3-1	TRBJ2-1	NA	CASSAGLALYEQFF	TGTGCCAGCAGCGCGGGACTAGCTCTCTATGAGCAGTTCTTC
14	NA	TRBV27	TRBJ2-5	many	CASVLVGGQETQYF	TGTGCCAGCGTTTTAGTGGGGGGCCAAGAGACCCAGTACTTC
17	TRBD2	TRBV6-6	TRBJ2-1	many	CASSYSLGLAGAIEQFF	TGTGCCAGCAGTTACTCGTTGGGACTAGCGGGAGCTATTGAGCAGTTCTTC
13	NA	TRBV20-1	TRBJ1-5	medium-sized	CSARRQNNQPQHF	TGCAGCGCTAGGCGTCAAAACAATCAGCCCCAGCATTTT
13	NA	TRBV18	TRBJ1-2	many	CASSRGQNYGYTF	TGTGCCAGCTCACGAGGACAGAACTATGGCTACACCTTC
14	NA	TRBV7-2	TRBJ1-2	NA	CASSPGTSNYGYTF	TGTGCCAGCAGCCCGGGGACGTCCAACTATGGCTACACCTTC
12	NA	TRBV6-2/TRBV6-3	TRBJ2-7	many	CATKTKVYEQYF	TGTGCCACGAAGACAAAGGTTTACGAGCAGTACTTC
11	NA	TRBV27	TRBJ2-5	few	CASSSPETQYF	TGTGCCAGCAGTTCCCCGGAGACCCAGTACTTC
15	TRBD1	TRBV25-1	TRBJ2-5	NA	CASSAEGQRVETQYF	TGTGCCAGCAGTGCCGAGGGACAGCGAGTAGAGACCCAGTACTTC
15	NA	TRBV5-4	TRBJ2-2	many	CASSLVGAYTGELFF	TGTGCCAGCAGCTTGGTGGGGGCGTACACCGGGGAGCTGTTTTTT
13	NA	TRBV20-1	TRBJ2-5	NA	CSVPTSPQETQYF	TGCAGTGTCCCGACCAGCCCCCAAGAGACCCAGTACTTC